This passage covers 2 T cell receptor beta chains from one sample sequenced in a study of regulatory T cells in long-lasting Graves disease. Time point of the sample: newly diagnosed GD, antithyroid drugs for less than 3 months. PBMC-derived RNA was used for the TCR library. Arm-PCR of CDR3 regions with iRepertoire HTBI primers generated TCR beta libraries. TCRdb used MiXCR to reprocess the multiplex PCR reads, holding one entry per CDR3 protein. The sample carries roughly 500,000 distinct CDR3 sequences, about 13% recorded once. The same specimen was also included in a second study, on T cells in Graves' hyperthyroidism and ophthalmopathy.

The source was peripheral blood mononuclear cells (PBMCs), collected at new diagnosis, from a patient treated with antithyroid drugs. The receptors come from a man aged 25 to 40 with Graves disease.

There are a few counts of this clonotype. This chain joins TRBV11-2 and TRBJ2-7; no clear D gene. Germline-derived CDR1 and CDR2 are SGHAT and FQNNGV. Trimming left V 2 bases short and J 2 bases short, with 13 bases between. This CDR3 is 15 amino acids long. CDR3 in amino acids: CASSLPPGSAYEQYF. The CDR3 DNA reads as TGTGCCAGCAGCTTACCCCCTGGAAGCGCCTACGAGCAGTACTTC.

The gene calls are TRBV28 and TRBJ2-7, with 15 positions matching TRBD2. The germline V gene encodes CDR1 MDHEN and CDR2 SYDVKM. The CDR3 contains 16 residues. Trimming took 4 bases from V and 3 from J; bases not matched to a gene: 4. This CDR3 reads CASSSGLAGGRYEQYF. The CDR3 coding sequence is TGTGCCAGCAGTTCAGGACTAGCGGGAGGGCGCTACGAGCAGTACTTC.